This passage covers 23 T cell receptor beta chains from one sample sequenced in a study of post-analysis software for immune sequencing data. Study findings and constraints: Among five TRBV segments more frequent in patients than controls were TRBV5-6, TRBV5-1 and TRBV20-1.

These receptors' targets are unknown. Tagging with unique molecular identifiers was a feature of the TCR beta cDNA libraries. From the PCR reads, TCRdb called clonotypes with MiXCR, one entry per CDR3 protein. The sample shows about half a million distinct CDR3 sequences, under 55% of them seen only once. Source material: blood. The source is a girl aged 5-17 years with multiple sclerosis.

This clonotype was seen more than once but under ten times. The gene calls are TRBV13 and TRBJ2-5; D assignment may be TRBD1 or TRBD2 (6 bases each). In germline, CDR1 is PRHDT, CDR2 FYEKMQ (reference sequence). V lost 3 bases and J lost 6, with 14 bases in between. The CDR3 spans 14 residues. CDR3 coding DNA: TGTGCCAGCAGCTTCGGAGGGGGAGTCAAGACCCAGTACTTC. This sequence encodes CASSFGGGVKTQYF.

The chain joins TRBV6-5 to TRBJ1-2, with D uncertain. The V gene lost 8 bases and the J gene lost 4 bases, with 17 bases spanning the gap. The germline V gene has CDR1 MNHEY and CDR2 SVGAGI. The CDR3 totals 14 residues. The CDR3 reads CASYGPGGGYGYTF. The CDR3 DNA reads TGTGCCAGCTACGGCCCGGGAGGAGGCTATGGCTACACCTTC.

J is TRBJ1-5 and V is TRBV7-9; D gene unclear. Germline V CDR1 and CDR2: SEHNR, FQNEAQ (reference sequence). The CDR3 runs to 13 residues. V dropped 4 bases and J dropped 7 bases, with 11 bases sitting between them. CDR3: CASSSPGGQPQHF. DNA for the CDR3: TGTGCCAGCAGCTCCCCCGGTGGACAGCCCCAGCATTTT. Variable domain in full (rest from reference TRBV7-9 and TRBJ1-5): DTGVSQNPRHKITKRGQNVTFRCDPISEHNRLYWYRQTLGQGPEFLTYFQNEAQLEKSRLLSDRFSAERPKGSFSTLEIQRTEQGDSAMYLCASSSPGGQPQHFGDGTRLSIL.

The chain couples TRBV10-3 to TRBJ2-7; TRBD1 matches at 7 bases. CDR3 length: 16 residues. Unmatched junction bases numbered 12, after V lost 4 bases and J lost 3 bases. CDR1 ENHRY and CDR2 SYGVKD come from the germline V gene. The CDR3 here is CAISGNTGVGRYEQYF. The DNA for the CDR3 is TGTGCCATCAGTGGAAACACAGGGGTCGGACGCTACGAGCAGTACTTC.

This chain links TRBV7-3 with TRBJ2-4, with D possibly matching TRBD1 (7 bases). Germline-derived CDR1 and CDR2 are SGHTA and FQGTGA. The CDR3 spans 15 residues. Trimming shortened V by 5 bases and J by 3 bases, and 14 bases separated the two germline ends. The CDR3 bases are TGTGCCAGCAGCCCCCGCGGGGACAGCAAAAACATTCAGTACTTC. This codes for CASSPRGDSKNIQYF.

V and J are TRBV10-3 and TRBJ1-6; D ambiguous. Germline V gene lookup returns CDR1 ENHRY and CDR2 SYGVKD. Trimming stripped 2 bases from V and 6 bases from J, with 8 bases between. This CDR3 has 14 residues. In DNA form, the CDR3 reads TGTGCCATCAGTGAGGACGGAATTAATTCACCCCTCCACTTT. Translated: CAISEDGINSPLHF.

This clonotype was found a few times. The chain uses TRBV29-1 and TRBJ2-1, with D perhaps TRBD2 (6 bases). This CDR3 spans 13 amino acids. Germline loops: CDR1 SQVTM, CDR2 ANQGSEA. V lost 6 bases and J lost 12, with 21 bases in between. CDR3 amino acids: CSVPTRDVPGQFF. DNA of the CDR3: TGCAGCGTCCCTACGCGGGACGTCCCCGGGCAGTTCTTC.

This clonotype was observed a few times. The junction and the germline gene differ at one end; a read error may be behind it. The V gene is TRBV5-1, the J gene TRBJ2-5; D is unresolved. The tail of the sequence fits TRBJ2-7 better, so the J call may be wrong. Germline V gene sequence: CDR1 SGHRS, CDR2 YFSETQ. This CDR3 region has 12 residues. The CDR3 region is CASSLAGGEQYF. The CDR3 region has the DNA TGTGCCAGCAGCTTAGCCGGTGGCGAGCAGTACTTC.

The V and J genes are TRBV12-3 or TRBV12-4 and TRBJ2-7, with TRBD2 matching over 15 bases. The CDR3 contains 18 residues. Trimming took 5 bases from V and 1 from J; bases not matched to a gene: 9. In nucleotides, the CDR3 is TGTGCCAGCAGTCCCAGGACTAGCGGGAGGGCCCGATCCTACGAGCAGTACTTC. Its translation: CASSPRTSGRARSYEQYF.

The chain carries TRBV29-1 and TRBJ2-1; D is unresolved. Trimming shortened V by 4 bases and J by 0 bases, and 7 bases separated the two germline ends. Germline CDR1 SQVTM, CDR2 ANQGSEA. This CDR3 region has 13 residues. The CDR3 protein is CSVAFSSYNEQFF. The CDR3 coding sequence is TGCAGCGTTGCCTTCAGCTCCTACAATGAGCAGTTCTTC.

In DNA, the CDR3 is TGTGCCAGCAGTTTAAGGCAGTCGAGCTCTGGAAACACCATATATTTT. It codes for CASSLRQSSSGNTIYF. The chain joins TRBV27 to TRBJ1-3; D ambiguous. The CDR3 is 16 residues long. Per germline, CDR1 MNHEY and CDR2 SMNVEV (reference sequence). Trimming stripped 2 bases from V and 0 bases from J, with 11 bases between.

The chain links TRBV9 to TRBJ2-7; TRBD2 aligns across 10 bases. Germline trimming cut 4 bases from V and 4 bases from J; bases unmatched to any gene: 11. The germline CDR1 and CDR2 sequences are SGDLS and YYNGEE. The CDR3 loop spans 16 amino acids. The CDR3 DNA is TGTGCCAGCAGCCCCCGGCTAGCGGGAGCTGCATACGAGCAGTACTTC. Protein sequence: CASSPRLAGAAYEQYF.

Concerning this clonotype: One end of the junction is discordant with germline, which a read error may explain. The rearrangement uses TRBV4-3 and TRBJ1-2; D unresolved. The germline V gene encodes CDR1 LGHNA and CDR2 YSLEER. The CDR3 consists of 14 residues. As DNA, the CDR3 is TGTGCCAGCAGCCAAGATGCGGGGAACTATGGCTACACCTTC. Translation: CASSQDAGNYGYTF.

This sequence joins TRBV5-1 and TRBJ2-5; D unresolved. The V gene's germline CDR1 is SGHRS and CDR2 YFSETQ. The CDR3 loop spans 14 amino acids. Trimming removed 4 bases at V and 0 bases at J, with 10 bases between. The CDR3 nucleotides are TGCGCCAGCAGCGTATCCGGGTACCAAGAGACCCAGTACTTC. Amino acid sequence: CASSVSGYQETQYF.

The chain employs TRBV7-2 and TRBJ2-7; 8 bases line up with TRBD1. The germline V gene encodes CDR1 SGHTA and CDR2 FQGNSA. V shed 4 bases, J shed 3 bases, and the junction held 5 bases outside the gene matches. CDR3 length: 14 residues. DNA for the CDR3: TGTGCCAGCAGCTCAGGACAGGGCTACTACGAGCAGTACTTC. It yields the protein CASSSGQGYYEQYF.

The chain couples TRBV5-1 to TRBJ2-7, with D possibly TRBD1 on 5 matching bases. From germline, CDR1 is SGHRS and CDR2 YFSETQ. The CDR3 is made up of 13 amino acids. V lost 0 bases and J lost 5, with 9 bases in between. The CDR3 bases are TGCGCCAGCAGCTTGGTAGGGGCTAACGAGCAGTACTTC. This gives the protein CASSLVGANEQYF.

The rearrangement uses TRBV6-6 and TRBJ2-7; 7 nucleotides match TRBD2. V lost 6 bases and J lost 2; bases outside the gene matches: 7. This CDR3 is built from 14 residues. Per germline, CDR1 MNHNY and CDR2 SVGAGI (reference sequence). DNA for the CDR3: TGTGCCAGCAGGAGAGCGGGACGACCCTACGAGCAGTACTTC. It yields the protein CASRRAGRPYEQYF.

The V and J genes are TRBV7-9 and TRBJ2-2, with 9 nucleotides matching TRBD2. CDR3 size: 15 residues. Germline CDR1 reads SEHNR; CDR2 reads FQNEAQ (reference sequence). After removal of 6 bases from V and 8 bases from J, the junction contained 10 bases not matched to a gene. CDR3 amino acids: CASRLAGAVSGELFF. In DNA form, the CDR3 reads TGTGCCAGCAGACTAGCGGGTGCTGTTTCAGGGGAGCTGTTTTTT.

This clonotype has a handful of counts. The chain uses TRBV11-2 and TRBJ2-3; 8 positions agree with TRBD1. Germline lookup yields CDR1 SGHAT and CDR2 FQNNGV. Trimming removed 5 bases from V and 2 bases from J; junction bases left unmatched: 6. This CDR3 comprises 15 residues. The CDR3 loop reads CASSQGQGNTDTQYF. For the CDR3, the DNA is TGTGCCAGCAGCCAAGGACAGGGAAACACAGATACGCAGTATTTT.

V gene TRBV29-1 combines with J gene TRBJ2-7; D is unresolved. Looked up from germline, CDR1 is SQVTM and CDR2 is ANQGSEA. V was shortened by 4 bases and J by 1 base, with 8 bases between the two germline ends. This CDR3 comprises 12 residues. In nucleotides, the CDR3 is TGCAGCGTTGGGACCGTTTCCTACGAGCAGTACTTC. Translating it yields CSVGTVSYEQYF.

This clonotype appeared a few times. The V call is TRBV29-1, the J call TRBJ2-1; D possibly corresponds to TRBD1 (5 bases). CDR1 is SQVTM and CDR2 is ANQGSEA in the germline V gene. The CDR3 length is 13 residues. Trimming cost V 8 bases and J 5 bases, with 16 bases left between them. This CDR3 reads CSTDRHGNNEQFF. DNA for the CDR3: TGCAGCACCGACAGACACGGAAACAATGAGCAGTTCTTC.

This clonotype was detected only a few times. The chain links TRBV12-3 or TRBV12-4 to TRBJ2-7; 10 bases fit TRBD2. The V and J ends lost 5 bases and 2 bases, in that order; junction bases with no gene match: 6. The CDR3 runs 15 residues. The CDR3 nucleotides are TGTGCCAGCAGTATAGGACTAGCGGAGACCTACGAGCAGTACTTC. Translated, it gives CASSIGLAETYEQYF.

This clonotype has just a few counts. The chain uses TRBV2 and TRBJ2-7, with TRBD2 matching over 12 bases. The V gene end was trimmed by 4 bases and the J gene end by 5 bases; junction bases not matched to a gene: 6. The germline CDR1 and CDR2 sequences are SNHLY and FYNNEI. The CDR3 extends over 15 amino acids. This CDR3 reads CASSGGLAGTHEQYF. DNA for the CDR3: TGTGCCAGCAGTGGTGGACTAGCGGGAACCCACGAGCAGTACTTC.